This entry concerns a single TCR beta chain. This sample was taken from a study of Graves' ophthalmopathy and Graves' hyperthyroidism. Active ophthalmopathy (CAS at least 3, NOSPECS at least 4), lasting under 3 months. Sampling about 9.7 ml of fresh peripheral blood provided the PBMCs. RNA transcripts yielded amplified TCR beta CDR3 regions. RT-PCR with HTBI primers came first, then second-round multiplex PCR. TCRdb redid the calling of the multiplex PCR reads with MiXCR, one entry per CDR3 protein. The table includes about 700,000 distinct CDR3 sequences, roughly two fifths detected once. Looked up from germline, CDR1 is SGHAT and CDR2 is FQNNGV. Trimming left V 6 bases short and J 2 bases short, with 20 bases between. The CDR3 loop spans 16 amino acids.

V usage is TRBV11-2 and J usage is TRBJ2-7, with a tentative D call TRBD2 (5 bases). The sample was peripheral blood. The receptor's source is an adult man with Graves' ophthalmopathy. In DNA, the CDR3 is TGTGCCAGCAGTCCTTTATCCCGGAGCGGAACCTACGAGCAGTACTTC. Its translation is CASSPLSRSGTYEQYF.